This T cell receptor beta chain was identified in a study of T cell responses to AZD1222 COVID-19 vaccine. The CDR3 spans 15 residues. V dropped 2 bases and J dropped 7 bases, with 14 bases sitting between them. Germline CDR1 SGHTA, CDR2 FQGTGA. TCRdb keeps only in-frame clones here, not all; method: immunoSEQ multiplex PCR. The sample yields roughly 120,000 clones, roughly 87% seen once. This receptor was taken from an adult in good health. Sequencing was performed on peripheral blood, taken on day 0 of AZD1222 vaccination. The gene calls are TRBV7-3 and TRBJ2-2; D is possibly TRBD1 (5 bases). CDR3 loop: CASSLSPGIDGELFF. Here the CDR3 DNA reads TGTGCCAGCAGCTTATCACCAGGGATCGACGGGGAGCTGTTTTTT.